The entry below gives a single T cell receptor (beta chain) sequence along with its context. The data were taken from a study of blood T cells in healthy people across ages. A sample-barcoded 5' primer and a J-beta primer mix were used in a second PCR of roughly 7 to 12 cycles. One entry per CDR3 protein results from TCRdb running MiXCR on the 5' RACE reads. The table includes around 650,000 distinct CDR3 sequences, 40% to 45% detected once. In terms of origin and age, donors were healthy Caucasian individuals from Russia aged about 6 to 90. Germline V lookup: CDR1 DFQATT, CDR2 SNEGSKA (reference sequence). The CDR3 runs 13 residues. With 8 bases removed from V and 5 bases from J, the gap between germline ends came to 18 bases.

Sequenced input: blood. The sequence came from a man older than 75 in good health. V usage is TRBV20-1 and J usage is TRBJ1-2; D gene uncertain. This CDR3 is CSYRQETSYGYTF. The CDR3 DNA sequence: TGCAGTTACCGTCAGGAAACCTCATATGGCTACACCTTC.